These 11 T cell receptor beta chains were all obtained from the same sample, sequenced in a study of blood T cell repertoires in COVID-19. The table came from immunoSEQ multiplex PCR; TCRdb's copy has only in-frame clones and leaves some out. The sample includes approximately 100,000 clones, roughly 89% of them seen just once. Specimen: peripheral blood. These receptors originate from a woman older than 75 with active COVID-19.

This clone was seen a few times. The CDR3 DNA reads as TGTGCCAGCAGCGCCGGGACAGGGGGCGCGGGGTACGAGCAGTACTTC. It codes for CASSAGTGGAGYEQYF. This rearrangement joins TRBV25-1 to TRBJ2-7, with TRBD1 identical over 12 bases. The CDR3 spans 16 residues. The germline CDR1 and CDR2 sequences are MGHDK and SYGVNS. The J segment lost 4 bases and the V segment lost 6 bases, leaving 10 bases of the junction unmatched.

This chain links TRBV15 with TRBJ2-7, with D perhaps TRBD2 (6 bases). There are 15 residues in the CDR3. The V end was cut by 0 bases, the J end by 3 bases, with 12 bases between. Germline-derived CDR1 and CDR2 are LNHNV and YYDKDF (reference sequence). As DNA, the CDR3 is TGTGCCACCAGCAGAGATCCCACGCGGGGCTACGAGCAGTACTTC. It encodes CATSRDPTRGYEQYF.

This chain connects TRBV10-3 to TRBJ1-6; D is possibly TRBD1 (6 bases). Germline V CDR1 and CDR2: ENHRY, SYGVKD. CDR3 length: 15 amino acids. Trimming removed 1 base at V and 10 bases at J, with 14 bases between. Written as DNA, the CDR3 is TGTGCCATCAGTGAGTTTGGGGGCGGCGGGTCACCCCTCCACTTT. This gives the protein CAISEFGGGGSPLHF.

CDR3 DNA: TGTGCCAGTACCCCGGGACTAGCCTGGAATGAGCAGTTCTTC. It is translated as CASTPGLAWNEQFF. This rearrangement joins TRBV19 to TRBJ2-1; 9 positions agree with TRBD2. Per the germline V gene, CDR1 is LNHDA and CDR2 is SQIVND (reference sequence). The V and J ends lost 7 bases and 7 bases, in that order; junction bases with no gene match: 8. CDR3 size: 14 residues.

The chain recombines TRBV5-1 with TRBJ2-1; 8 nucleotides match TRBD2. The CDR3 length is 15 residues. Germline assignment: CDR1 SGHRS and CDR2 YFSETQ. J was trimmed by 6 bases and V by 0 bases; bases with no gene match: 5. The CDR3 region has the DNA TGCGCCAGCAGCTTGGACCCGGGAGGGGGCAATGAGCAGTTCTTC. It yields the protein CASSLDPGGGNEQFF. Combining the CDR3 with reference TRBV5-1 and TRBJ2-1 gives the whole variable domain KAGVTQTPRYLIKTRGQQVTLSCSPISGHRSVSWYQQTPGQGLQFLFEYFSETQRNKGNFPGRFSGRQFSNSRSEMNVSTLELGDSALYLCASSLDPGGGNEQFFGPGTRLTVL.

The J gene is TRBJ1-5, the V gene TRBV30; TRBD1 might be the D (5 bases). The CDR3 contains 15 residues. The V end was cut by 4 bases, the J end by 1 base, with 14 bases between. CDR1 and CDR2 from the germline V gene are GTSNPN and SVGIG (reference sequence). The CDR3 region has the DNA TGTGCCTGGAATGTTGCAGGGCCCAGCAATCAGCCCCAGCATTTT. It encodes CAWNVAGPSNQPQHF.

The chain is built from TRBV29-1 and TRBJ2-7; D is undetermined. CDR3 size: 12 residues. Per the germline V gene, CDR1 is SQVTM and CDR2 is ANQGSEA. The germline V and J ends were trimmed by 1 base and 4 bases, with 8 bases remaining between them. The CDR3 protein is CSVEGSGYEQYF. As DNA, the CDR3 is TGCAGCGTTGAAGGATCCGGTTACGAGCAGTACTTC.

The chain combines TRBV29-1 with TRBJ2-6; D perhaps matches TRBD1 (6 bases). V dropped 3 bases and J dropped 1 base, with 10 bases sitting between them. Germline CDR1 and CDR2: SQVTM and ANQGSEA. The CDR3 length is 15 residues. The CDR3 reads CSVDQDRSGANVLTF. For the CDR3, the DNA is TGCAGCGTTGACCAAGACAGGTCTGGGGCCAACGTCCTGACTTTC.

The chain carries TRBV7-9 and TRBJ2-7; a weak D match, TRBD1 (6 bases). The V end was cut by 3 bases, the J end by 4 bases, with 16 bases between. The CDR3 totals 15 residues. Germline V gene sequence: CDR1 SEHNR, CDR2 FQNEAQ (reference sequence). CDR3 amino acids: CASSFTTGAVYEQYF. CDR3 nucleotides: TGTGCCAGCAGCTTCACGACAGGTGCCGTTTACGAGCAGTACTTC.

This clone is a singleton in its sample. This sequence joins TRBV21-1 and TRBJ2-7; the table's D call TRBD2 went unverified against the DNA. TRBV21-1 is a known pseudogene. The CDR3 contains 14 residues. The CDR3 DNA sequence: TGTGCCAGCAGCATGGGGGGGGACTTCAAGGAGCAGTACTTC. Protein sequence: CASSMGGDFKEQYF.

The rearrangement uses TRBV6-2 or TRBV6-3 and TRBJ2-7; D possibly corresponds to TRBD1 (6 bases). The V and J ends lost 5 bases and 0 bases respectively, with 14 bases between them. CDR1 and CDR2 from the germline V gene are MNHEY and SVGEGT. The CDR3 contains 15 residues. The CDR3 region has the DNA TGTGCCAGCAGTACTGGGACACTCGACTCCTACGAGCAGTACTTC. It encodes CASSTGTLDSYEQYF.